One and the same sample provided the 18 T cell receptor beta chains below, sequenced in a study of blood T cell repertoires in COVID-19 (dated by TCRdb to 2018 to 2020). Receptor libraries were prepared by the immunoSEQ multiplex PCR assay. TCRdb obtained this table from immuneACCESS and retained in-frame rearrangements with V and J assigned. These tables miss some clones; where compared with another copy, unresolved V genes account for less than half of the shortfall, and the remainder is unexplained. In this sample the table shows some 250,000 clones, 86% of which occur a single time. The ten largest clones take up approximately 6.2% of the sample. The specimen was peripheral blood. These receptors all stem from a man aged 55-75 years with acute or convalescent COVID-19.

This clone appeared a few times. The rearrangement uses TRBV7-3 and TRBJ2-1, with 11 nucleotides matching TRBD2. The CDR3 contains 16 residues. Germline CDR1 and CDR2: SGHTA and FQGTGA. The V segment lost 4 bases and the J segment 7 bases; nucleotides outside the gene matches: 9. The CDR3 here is CASSSYSGRAINEQFF. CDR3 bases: TGTGCCAGCAGCTCTTATAGCGGGAGGGCCATAAATGAGCAGTTCTTC.

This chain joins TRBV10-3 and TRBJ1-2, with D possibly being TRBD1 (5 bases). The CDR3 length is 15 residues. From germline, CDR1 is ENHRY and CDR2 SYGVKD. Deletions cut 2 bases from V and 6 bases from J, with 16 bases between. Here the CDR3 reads CAISELLLPGDGYTF. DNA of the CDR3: TGTGCCATCAGTGAGCTACTCCTCCCGGGGGATGGCTACACCTTC.

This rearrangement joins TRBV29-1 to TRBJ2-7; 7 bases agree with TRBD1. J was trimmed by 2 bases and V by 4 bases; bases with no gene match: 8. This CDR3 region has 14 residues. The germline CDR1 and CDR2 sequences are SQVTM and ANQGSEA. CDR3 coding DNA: TGCAGCGTTGCGACAGGGCGGACCCCCTACGAGCAGTACTTC. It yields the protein CSVATGRTPYEQYF.

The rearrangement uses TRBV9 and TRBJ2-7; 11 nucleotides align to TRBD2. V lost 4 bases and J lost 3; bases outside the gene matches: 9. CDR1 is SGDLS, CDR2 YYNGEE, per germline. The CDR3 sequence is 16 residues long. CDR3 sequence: CASSPSTGTSGYEQYF. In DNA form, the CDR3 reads TGTGCCAGCAGCCCGAGTACCGGGACTAGCGGCTACGAGCAGTACTTC.

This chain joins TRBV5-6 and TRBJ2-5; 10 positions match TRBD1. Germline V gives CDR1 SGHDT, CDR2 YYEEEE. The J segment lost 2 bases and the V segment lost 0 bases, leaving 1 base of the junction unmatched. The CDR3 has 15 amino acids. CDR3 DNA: TGTGCCAGCAGCTTGGCGGGACAGGGGCAAGAGACCCAGTACTTC. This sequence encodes CASSLAGQGQETQYF.

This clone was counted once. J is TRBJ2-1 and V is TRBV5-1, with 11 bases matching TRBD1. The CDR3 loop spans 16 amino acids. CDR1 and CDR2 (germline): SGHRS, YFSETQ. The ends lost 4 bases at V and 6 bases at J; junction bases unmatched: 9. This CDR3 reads CASSTSGQGVGNEQFF. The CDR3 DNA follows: TGCGCCAGCAGCACTTCGGGACAGGGGGTCGGCAATGAGCAGTTCTTC. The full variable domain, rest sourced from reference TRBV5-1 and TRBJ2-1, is KAGVTQTPRYLIKTRGQQVTLSCSPISGHRSVSWYQQTPGQGLQFLFEYFSETQRNKGNFPGRFSGRQFSNSRSEMNVSTLELGDSALYLCASSTSGQGVGNEQFFGPGTRLTVL.

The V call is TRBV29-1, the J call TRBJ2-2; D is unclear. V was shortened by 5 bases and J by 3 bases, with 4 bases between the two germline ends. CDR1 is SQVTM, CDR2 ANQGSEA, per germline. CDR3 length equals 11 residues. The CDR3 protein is CSVRHTGELFF. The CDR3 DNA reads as TGCAGCGTTCGTCACACCGGGGAGCTGTTTTTT.

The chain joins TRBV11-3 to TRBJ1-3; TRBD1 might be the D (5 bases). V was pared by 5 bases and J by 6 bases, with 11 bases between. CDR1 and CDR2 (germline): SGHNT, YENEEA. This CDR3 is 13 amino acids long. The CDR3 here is CASSIRTPNTIYF. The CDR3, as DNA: TGTGCCAGCAGCATCCGGACACCAAACACCATATATTTT.

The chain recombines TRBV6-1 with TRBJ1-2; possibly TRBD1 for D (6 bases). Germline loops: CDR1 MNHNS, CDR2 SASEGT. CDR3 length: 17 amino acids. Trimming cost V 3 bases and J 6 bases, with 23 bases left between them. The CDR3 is CASSEGGAGLGVDGYTF. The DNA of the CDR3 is TGTGCCAGCAGTGAGGGGGGGGCAGGGCTGGGAGTTGATGGCTACACCTTC.

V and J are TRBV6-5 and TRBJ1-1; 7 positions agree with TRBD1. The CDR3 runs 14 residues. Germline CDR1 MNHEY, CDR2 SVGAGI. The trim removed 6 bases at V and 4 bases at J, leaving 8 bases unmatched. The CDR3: CASRDGNRGTEAFF. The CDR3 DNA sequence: TGTGCCAGCAGAGACGGGAACAGGGGCACTGAAGCTTTCTTT.

The CDR3 sequence: CASYRGLDGYTF. In DNA, the CDR3 is TGTGCCAGCTACAGGGGGCTTGATGGCTACACCTTC. V usage is TRBV28 and J usage is TRBJ1-2; 9 bases map to TRBD1. The CDR3 is made up of 12 amino acids. J lost 6 bases, V lost 8 bases, and 4 bases had no gene match. Germline assignment: CDR1 MDHEN and CDR2 SYDVKM.

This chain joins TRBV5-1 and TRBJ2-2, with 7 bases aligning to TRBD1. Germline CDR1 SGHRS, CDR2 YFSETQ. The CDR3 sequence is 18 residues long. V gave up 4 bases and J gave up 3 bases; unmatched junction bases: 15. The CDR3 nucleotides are TGCGCCAGCAGCATACAGGGGAGTGGGCCGTTTGACACCGGGGAGCTGTTTTTT. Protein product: CASSIQGSGPFDTGELFF.

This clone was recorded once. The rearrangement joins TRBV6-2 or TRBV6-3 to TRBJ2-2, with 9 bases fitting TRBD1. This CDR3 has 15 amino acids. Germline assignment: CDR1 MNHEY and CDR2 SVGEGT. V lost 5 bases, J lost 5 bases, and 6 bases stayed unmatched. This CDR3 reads CASSTGTGWTGELFF. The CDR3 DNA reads TGTGCCAGCAGTACCGGGACAGGGTGGACCGGGGAGCTGTTTTTT.

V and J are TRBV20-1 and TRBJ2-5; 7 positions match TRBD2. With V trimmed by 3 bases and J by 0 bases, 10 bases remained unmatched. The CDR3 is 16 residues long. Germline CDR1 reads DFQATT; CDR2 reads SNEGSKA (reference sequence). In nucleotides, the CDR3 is TGCAGTGCTAGTAGGTCTCTAGCGGCCTACCAAGAGACCCAGTACTTC. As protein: CSASRSLAAYQETQYF.

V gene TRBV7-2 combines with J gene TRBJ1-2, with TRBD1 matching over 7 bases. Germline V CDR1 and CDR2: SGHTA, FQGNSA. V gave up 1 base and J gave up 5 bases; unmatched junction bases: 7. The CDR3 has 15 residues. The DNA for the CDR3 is TGTGCCAGCAGCTTAGTAGGGGGACAGAATTATGGCTACACCTTC. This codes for CASSLVGGQNYGYTF.

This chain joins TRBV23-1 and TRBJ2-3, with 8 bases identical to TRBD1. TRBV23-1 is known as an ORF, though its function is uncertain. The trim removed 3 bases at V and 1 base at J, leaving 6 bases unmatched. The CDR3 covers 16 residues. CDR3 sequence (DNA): TGCGCCAGCAGTCACCGCGCGGGACAGGGCACAGATACGCAGTATTTT. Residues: CASSHRAGQGTDTQYF.

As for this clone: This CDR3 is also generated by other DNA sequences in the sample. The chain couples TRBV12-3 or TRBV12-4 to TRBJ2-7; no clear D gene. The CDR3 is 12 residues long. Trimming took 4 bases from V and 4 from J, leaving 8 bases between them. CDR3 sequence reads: CASSSTGYEQYF. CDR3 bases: TGTGCCAGCAGTTCGACGGGTTACGAGCAGTACTTC.

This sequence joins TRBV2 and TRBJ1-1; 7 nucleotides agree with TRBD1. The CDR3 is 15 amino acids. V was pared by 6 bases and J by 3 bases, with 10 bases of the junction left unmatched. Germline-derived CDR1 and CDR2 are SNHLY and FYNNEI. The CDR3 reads CASRPVGQSYTEAFF. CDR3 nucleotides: TGTGCCAGCAGACCCGTGGGACAGAGTTACACTGAAGCTTTCTTT.